This T cell receptor (beta chain) was recorded in a study of T cells in localized non-small cell lung cancer. CDR1 is ENHRY, CDR2 SYGVKD, per germline. The CDR3 extends over 17 amino acids. After removal of 4 bases from V and 1 base from J, the junction contained 7 bases not matched to a gene. The data were produced by immunoSEQ multiplex PCR, yet TCRdb's version contains in-frame clones alone and is incomplete. The sample yields more than 30,000 clones, 86% seen once. The study's findings and limits: Appearing in adjacent lung were a median approximately 57 of the top 100 tumor clones. Heterogeneity remains possible because sequencing was limited to only one tumor region. Compared with tumor, uninvolved adjacent lung displayed greater T cell clonality, ranking highest overall. Greater T cell density in blood accompanied longer overall survival.

Points on this clone: Its antigen remains unidentified.

The sequence derives from a male donor aged 60 or older with stage III lung adenocarcinoma. The sample in question was peripheral blood, obtained before any cancer treatment. The chain is built from TRBV10-3 and TRBJ2-2; 9 positions agree with TRBD2. CDR3 amino acids: CAISGIAGVGNTGELFF. The CDR3 bases are TGTGCCATCAGTGGTATAGCGGGAGTGGGGAACACCGGGGAGCTGTTTTTT.